The 24 T cell receptor beta chains listed next were all sequenced from one sample in a study of T cell repertoires in cytomegalovirus infection. These receptors have no identified antigens. From the reads, TCRdb called clonotypes with MiXCR, one entry per CDR3 protein. The sample has roughly 180,000 distinct CDR3 sequences, roughly 20% seen once; the top ten hold around a quarter. This specimen was CD8+ T cells from cultured PBMCs, taken from culture after CMV antigen stimulation. Receptors were obtained from a human donor in good health (CMV status not recorded). Some clones in this sample may be carry-over from other donors' samples.

This clonotype was observed a handful of times. The rearrangement links TRBV7-8 to TRBJ1-1, with a tentative D call TRBD1 (5 bases). Between the trimmed V and J ends, which lost 3 bases and 7 bases, there was a span of 15 bases. The CDR3 covers 14 residues. Germline CDR1 reads SGHVS; CDR2 reads FQNEAQ. CDR3: CASSFLQDSGEAFF. The CDR3 DNA reads as TGTGCCAGCAGCTTCCTGCAAGACAGTGGTGAAGCTTTCTTT.

The J gene is TRBJ1-5, the V gene TRBV7-9; 12 bases fit TRBD1. CDR3 length: 15 residues. Germline trimming cut 5 bases from V and 3 bases from J; bases unmatched to any gene: 2. The V gene's germline CDR1 is SEHNR and CDR2 FQNEAQ (reference sequence). CDR3 amino acids: CASSGDRGPNQPQHF. CDR3 nucleotides: TGTGCCAGCAGCGGGGACAGGGGGCCCAATCAGCCCCAGCATTTT.

This clonotype was recorded a few times. The chain combines TRBV6-2 or TRBV6-3 with TRBJ2-3; TRBD1 matches 8 bases. CDR1 MNHEY and CDR2 SVGEGT come from the germline V gene. Losses at the gene ends were 1 base for V and 3 bases for J; bases not matched to a gene: 6. The CDR3 sequence is 16 residues long. CDR3 in amino acids: CASSYYRDRITDTQYF. CDR3 DNA: TGTGCCAGCAGTTACTACCGGGACAGGATAACAGATACGCAGTATTTT.

The chain combines TRBV7-6 with TRBJ1-1; D is perhaps TRBD1 (6 bases). The germline V and J ends were trimmed by 2 bases and 1 base, with 14 bases remaining between them. Germline V gene lookup returns CDR1 SGHVS and CDR2 FNYEAQ. This CDR3 has 16 amino acids. This CDR3 is CASSLSEGGRNTEAFF. CDR3 nucleotide sequence: TGTGCCAGCAGCTTATCAGAGGGGGGACGGAACACTGAAGCTTTCTTT.

This chain connects TRBV12-3 or TRBV12-4 to TRBJ2-1; 8 positions agree with TRBD2. J lost 7 bases, V lost 4 bases, and 12 bases had no gene match. The CDR3 has 16 residues. The CDR3 spells CASSSGGATPWNEQFF. In DNA form, the CDR3 reads TGTGCCAGCAGTTCCGGGGGGGCTACTCCCTGGAATGAGCAGTTCTTC.

In its sample, this clonotype was seen a few times. The chain carries TRBV7-9 and TRBJ2-7, with D unresolved. The CDR3 covers 12 residues. Germline V gene sequence: CDR1 SEHNR, CDR2 FQNEAQ (reference sequence). Trimming left V 4 bases short and J 5 bases short, with 9 bases between. DNA of the CDR3: TGTGCCAGCAGCTCGACCCAAGACGAGCAGTACTTC. Amino acid sequence: CASSSTQDEQYF.

The V gene is TRBV7-2, the J gene TRBJ1-5, with a possible D match to TRBD1 (6 bases). CDR3 length equals 17 residues. The germline V gene encodes CDR1 SGHTA and CDR2 FQGNSA. Trimming stripped 1 base from V and 0 bases from J, with 13 bases between. CDR3 loop: CASSLGGGRYSNQPQHF. DNA of the CDR3: TGTGCCAGCAGCTTAGGGGGGGGCCGATATAGCAATCAGCCCCAGCATTTT.

V usage is TRBV7-6 and J usage is TRBJ2-5, with D perhaps assigned TRBD1 or TRBD2 (5 bases each). The CDR3 runs to 13 residues. Germline values: CDR1 SGHVS, CDR2 FNYEAQ. Trimming stripped 6 bases from V and 5 bases from J, with 13 bases between. CDR3 nucleotides: TGTGCCAGCAGTGAGGGGATGGCCGAGACCCAGTACTTC. It yields the protein CASSEGMAETQYF.

This clonotype was seen more than once but under ten times. The chain has TRBV6-2 or TRBV6-3 and TRBJ1-1; 7 bases agree with TRBD1. This CDR3 region has 14 residues. Losses at the gene ends were 6 bases for V and 3 bases for J; bases not matched to a gene: 7. Per the germline V gene, CDR1 is MNHEY and CDR2 is SVGEGT. CDR3 DNA: TGTGCCAGCAGCCCAGAGGGGGCCGACACTGAAGCTTTCTTT. Protein sequence: CASSPEGADTEAFF.

V usage is TRBV7-2 and J usage is TRBJ1-4; D is unresolved. The CDR3 totals 15 residues. Germline CDR1 is SGHTA and CDR2 is FQGNSA. V lost 1 base and J 5 bases, leaving 11 bases between the germline ends. The CDR3 sequence is CASSLGLSPNEKLFF. In DNA form, the CDR3 reads TGTGCCAGCAGCTTAGGTCTCAGCCCCAATGAAAAACTGTTTTTT.

The chain links TRBV12-3 or TRBV12-4 to TRBJ2-5, with unresolved D. Between the trimmed V and J ends, which lost 3 bases and 3 bases, there was a span of 8 bases. The CDR3 runs to 13 residues. The CDR3 DNA reads as TGTGCCAGCAGTTTCCGGAAAGAAGAGACCCAGTACTTC. Translation gives CASSFRKEETQYF.

This clonotype turned up a few times. Germline and junction disagree at one end, which may indicate a read error. This chain connects TRBV7-2 to TRBJ2-7; 13 bases line up with TRBD2. The CDR3 extends over 15 amino acids. CDR1 is SGHTA and CDR2 is FQGNSA in the germline V gene. CDR3: CASRARGGLAGAPSF. DNA of the CDR3: TGTGCCAGCAGGGCAAGAGGTGGACTAGCGGGAGCCCCCTCCTTC.

This rearrangement joins TRBV10-3 to TRBJ2-3; 11 nucleotides align to TRBD2. The CDR3 spans 16 residues. Germline CDR1 is ENHRY and CDR2 is SYGVKD. V shed 0 bases and J 6 bases; nucleotides not matched to a gene: 5. The CDR3 DNA is TGTGCCATCAGTGAGTCGAGACTAGCGGGGACCGATACGCAGTATTTT. Encoded protein: CAISESRLAGTDTQYF.

The chain uses TRBV7-6 and TRBJ2-5; TRBD1 might be the D (6 bases). Germline V CDR1 and CDR2: SGHVS, FNYEAQ. Trimming stripped 5 bases from V and 2 bases from J, with 9 bases between. The CDR3 runs 13 residues. The CDR3 DNA is TGTGCCAGCAGCGGGGACACGCAAGAGACCCAGTACTTC. As protein: CASSGDTQETQYF.

The chain joins TRBV12-3 or TRBV12-4 to TRBJ1-1, with D unresolved. The germline V and J ends were trimmed by 5 bases and 7 bases, with 11 bases remaining between them. The CDR3 consists of 12 residues. The CDR3 is CASSLSRLEAFF. In DNA, the CDR3 is TGTGCCAGCAGTCTGTCTCGTCTTGAAGCTTTCTTT.

Only a few counts were recorded for this clonotype. V is TRBV7-8 and J is TRBJ2-5; TRBD1 matches 10 bases. This CDR3 spans 14 amino acids. Trimming removed 4 bases from V and 4 bases from J; junction bases left unmatched: 3. The germline CDR1 and CDR2 sequences are SGHVS and FQNEAQ. As DNA, the CDR3 is TGTGCCAGCAGCTGGGACAGGGGAGGAGAGACCCAGTACTTC. It is translated as CASSWDRGGETQYF. The full variable domain, with the rest looked up from reference TRBV7-8 and TRBJ2-5, is GAGVSQSPRYKVAKRGQDVALRCDPISGHVSLFWYQQALGQGPEFLTYFQNEAQLDKSGLPSDRFFAERPEGSVSTLKIQRTQQEDSAVYLCASSWDRGGETQYFGPGTRLLVL.

This clonotype was counted ten times or more. The CDR3 bases are TGTGCCAGCAGCGCCACTGGCAATCAGCCCCAGCATTTT. It specifies CASSATGNQPQHF. The chain is built from TRBV7-6 and TRBJ1-5; D not resolved. The CDR3 is 13 amino acids. Per the germline V gene, CDR1 is SGHVS and CDR2 is FNYEAQ. Trimming cost V 5 bases and J 2 bases, with 7 bases left between them. The whole variable domain, remainder taken from reference TRBV7-6 and TRBJ1-5, is GAGVSQSPRYKVTKRGQDVALRCDPISGHVSLYWYRQALGQGPEFLTYFNYEAQQDKSGLPNDRFSAERPEGSISTLTIQRTEQRDSAMYRCASSATGNQPQHFGDGTRLSIL.

V usage is TRBV7-2 and J usage is TRBJ2-2, with D perhaps matching TRBD1 or TRBD2 (6 bases each). The CDR3 contains 16 residues. V shed 1 base and J shed 4 bases, with 13 bases lying between them. CDR1 and CDR2 from the germline V gene are SGHTA and FQGNSA. The CDR3 sequence: CASSLVSGAGTGELFF. Written as DNA, the CDR3 is TGTGCCAGCAGCTTAGTTTCGGGGGCCGGCACCGGGGAGCTGTTTTTT.

This chain links TRBV5-4 with TRBJ2-5; D might be TRBD1 or TRBD2, each matching 5 bases. Trimming removed 4 bases from V and 1 base from J, with 8 bases in between. This CDR3 has 13 amino acids. Germline V gene sequence: CDR1 SGHNT, CDR2 YYREEE (reference sequence). CDR3 sequence reads: CASSEGIQETQYF. The CDR3 DNA reads as TGTGCCAGCAGCGAGGGGATCCAAGAGACCCAGTACTTC.

CDR3 residues: CASPDPAAVEETQYF. CDR3 sequence (DNA): TGTGCCAGCCCCGATCCTGCGGCGGTGGAAGAGACCCAGTACTTC. This rearrangement joins TRBV7-9 to TRBJ2-5; D gene ambiguous. This CDR3 region has 15 residues. V dropped 8 bases and J dropped 3 bases, with 19 bases sitting between them. Germline CDR1 SEHNR, CDR2 FQNEAQ (reference sequence).

This sequence joins TRBV7-2 and TRBJ2-5; a possible D gene is TRBD1 (6 bases). Trimming cost V 3 bases and J 2 bases, with 19 bases left between them. The CDR3 extends over 17 amino acids. Germline values: CDR1 SGHTA, CDR2 FQGNSA. The CDR3 region is CASSFGSRDTDQETQYF. In nucleotides, the CDR3 is TGTGCCAGCAGCTTTGGCTCTAGGGACACAGATCAAGAGACCCAGTACTTC.

J is TRBJ1-2 and V is TRBV27; no firm D call. The CDR3 covers 14 residues. Germline V lookup: CDR1 MNHEY, CDR2 SMNVEV (reference sequence). Trimming pared 4 bases from V and 0 bases from J, leaving 9 bases between. The CDR3 region has the DNA TGTGCCAGCAGTTCCGGACTGACTAACTATGGCTACACCTTC. This sequence encodes CASSSGLTNYGYTF.

The chain combines TRBV7-2 with TRBJ2-7, with D perhaps TRBD1 (5 bases). Trimming left V 1 base short and J 2 bases short, with 15 bases between. CDR1 and CDR2 from the germline V gene are SGHTA and FQGNSA. This CDR3 spans 16 amino acids. This chain's CDR3 is CASSLVRADPTYEQYF. In DNA form, the CDR3 reads TGTGCCAGCAGCTTAGTCAGGGCGGACCCTACCTACGAGCAGTACTTC.

This clonotype was detected a few times. This rearrangement joins TRBV12-3 or TRBV12-4 to TRBJ2-1, with D perhaps matching TRBD2 (5 bases). With 3 bases removed from V and 8 bases from J, the gap between germline ends came to 14 bases. This CDR3 is built from 14 residues. Here the CDR3 reads CASSLVTSGDEQFF. In DNA form, the CDR3 reads TGTGCCAGCAGTTTGGTCACTAGTGGGGATGAGCAGTTCTTC.